Following are 3 T cell receptor beta chains from one sample sequenced in a study of identical twins. TCRdb passed the 5' RACE reads through MiXCR, listing each CDR3 protein once. The data show 250,000 or so distinct CDR3 sequences, around 8.8% seen once. The same sample was also studied in work on yellow fever vaccine responses in identical twins.

The sample taken for sequencing was CD8+ T cells sorted from blood. The receptor source for this set is a woman under 30 in good health.

This clonotype has only one observation. The V and J genes are TRBV9 and TRBJ2-3; TRBD2 is a possible D gene (5 bases). Trimming pared 4 bases from V and 4 bases from J, leaving 13 bases between. The CDR3 runs 14 residues. CDR1 and CDR2 (germline): SGDLS, YYNGEE. This CDR3 reads CASSLRGLADTQYF. CDR3 DNA sequence: TGTGCCAGCAGCCTCCGAGGACTGGCAGATACGCAGTATTTT.

The table lists this clonotype with a few counts. V usage is TRBV12-3 or TRBV12-4 and J usage is TRBJ1-1; D may be TRBD1 (5 bases). V lost 6 bases to trimming and J lost 7 bases, with 9 bases between them. The CDR3 extends over 11 amino acids. CDR3 DNA sequence: TGTGCCAGCAGGGAGGGGTTTGAAGCTTTCTTT. Translated, it gives CASREGFEAFF.

The chain employs TRBV7-2 and TRBJ2-2; a weak D match, TRBD2 (5 bases). Trimming shortened V by 2 bases and J by 6 bases, and 13 bases separated the two germline ends. CDR1 and CDR2 from the germline V gene are SGHTA and FQGNSA. CDR3 length: 15 amino acids. This CDR3 reads CASSLRASPAGELFF. For the CDR3, the DNA is TGTGCCAGCAGCTTAAGGGCTAGCCCGGCCGGGGAGCTGTTTTTT.